What follows is one T cell receptor beta chain and its context. Its specificity is not known. The record originates from a study of cytomegalovirus exposure and HLA in healthy donors. Study in general: From about 179 million T cells, an earlier analysis saw 120 million or so unique TCR beta sequences.

This CDR3 contains 16 residues. V gave up 0 bases and J gave up 4 bases, with 10 bases separating them. CDR1 is LGHNA and CDR2 is YSLEER in the germline V gene. The PCR made use of 60 Vbeta and 13 Jbeta primers. Only in-frame clones appear in the TCRdb table, and some are missing; sequencing was by immunoSEQ multiplex PCR. The table lists nearly 110,000 clones, over 70% of them singletons. Overall study results and limits: The productive fraction for most TCR beta V segments was about 90% or about 30% in an earlier analysis. A later analysis showed that HLA-associated TCR beta chains had undergone more clonal expansion than equally common others. Through in vitro validation, three CMV-associated chains were shown to be specific for CMV antigens.

This chain connects TRBV4-3 to TRBJ2-6, with D perhaps matching TRBD1 (5 bases). The sequenced sample was PBMCs. The receptor was isolated from a male donor in good health and CMV-seropositive. This chain's CDR3 is CASSQDQTAGANVLTF. DNA for the CDR3: TGCGCCAGCAGCCAAGATCAGACAGCAGGGGCCAACGTCCTGACTTTC.